This record concerns one T cell receptor (beta chain) sequence. The method was immunoSEQ multiplex PCR; TCRdb's version includes in-frame clones alone and lacks a portion of them. Among 200,000 to 250,000 clones listed, around 90% were seen once. The sample comes from a study of blood T cell repertoires in COVID-19. Study in general: Whether acute or convalescent, the COVID-19 samples came from the United States, Italy and Spain.

Germline V CDR1 and CDR2: MNHEY, SVGAGI. The CDR3 runs 15 residues. V gave up 7 bases and J gave up 6 bases, with 16 bases separating them. Researchers sorted participants into cohorts using their self-reported clinical history. This TCR was sampled from a woman between 50 and 59 years old with acute COVID-19. V is TRBV6-5 and J is TRBJ1-6; D call uncertain. The sequenced material came from PBMCs or T cells enriched from blood (not recorded which). CDR3 DNA sequence: TGTGCCAGCACCGCGGCTCCCTTCGGTAATTCACCCCTCCACTTT. Residues: CASTAAPFGNSPLHF.